This TCR beta chain originates from a study of CD8+CD57+ T cells in acquired aplastic anemia. The study, taken as a whole, reports: Roughly 28 was the count of CD8+ CDR3 sequences that patients shared with controls.

In regard to this clonotype: Antigen unknown. It may be a read error: a sequence one base away is much more abundant.

This CDR3 is built from 13 residues. Germline values: CDR1 DFQATT, CDR2 SNEGSKA (reference sequence). Genomic DNA served as template for TCR beta VDJ and CDR3 profiling. One entry per CDR3 protein, called by TCRdb with MiXCR from the reads. Among roughly 130,000 distinct CDR3 sequences listed, around 46% were seen once. The genes are TRBV20-1 and TRBJ1-4; D may be TRBD1 (5 bases). The sequence came from a human donor in good health, serving as a control. Sequencing input: sorted CD4+, CD8+, or CD8+CD57+ T cells (not recorded which) from PBMCs. Here the CDR3 DNA reads TGCGGTGCTCAGGGAGGGGTCCAGGAAAAACTGTTTTTT. Amino acid sequence: CGAQGGVQEKLFF.